This TCR beta chain came from a study of tumor-infiltrating lymphocytes in oesophageal squamous cell carcinoma. V was trimmed by 5 bases and J by 4 bases, leaving 13 bases between them. In germline, CDR1 is WSHSY, CDR2 SAAADI. This CDR3 contains 14 residues. This clonotype is medium-sized within its sample. TCRdb used MiXCR to reprocess the PCR reads, holding one entry per CDR3 protein. This sample has about 20,000 distinct CDR3 sequences, with under 50% found just once. Sequenced material: blood. The sequence was obtained from a male donor with esophageal squamous cell carcinoma. The J gene is TRBJ2-3, the V gene TRBV10-2, with TRBD2 as a possible D gene (6 bases). The CDR3 coding sequence is TGCGCCAGCAGTTTTACGGGAGCAGCAGATACGCAGTATTTT. This sequence encodes CASSFTGAADTQYF.